This record looks at one TCR beta chain sequence and its context. CDR3 length: 14 residues. Germline V gene sequence: CDR1 SNHLY, CDR2 FYNNEI. J gave up 5 bases and V 6 bases, and 5 bases lay outside the gene matches. These data originate in a study of blood T cells in healthy people across ages. Staff drew 9 to 10 milliliters of peripheral blood from each donor. Total RNA was isolated from each sample in quantities of at least 6 micrograms. A second PCR of 7 to 11 cycles used a sample-barcoded 5' primer and a J-beta primer mix. TCRdb processed the 5' RACE reads anew with MiXCR; each CDR3 protein has one entry. The sample carries around 1,800,000 distinct CDR3 sequences, roughly 43% recorded once.

Sequenced sample: blood. The TCR originated in a human donor in good health. V usage is TRBV2 and J usage is TRBJ2-5; 11 nucleotides agree with TRBD2. The CDR3 sequence: CASRDTSGGETQYF. For the CDR3, the DNA is TGTGCCAGCAGAGACACTAGCGGGGGTGAGACCCAGTACTTC.